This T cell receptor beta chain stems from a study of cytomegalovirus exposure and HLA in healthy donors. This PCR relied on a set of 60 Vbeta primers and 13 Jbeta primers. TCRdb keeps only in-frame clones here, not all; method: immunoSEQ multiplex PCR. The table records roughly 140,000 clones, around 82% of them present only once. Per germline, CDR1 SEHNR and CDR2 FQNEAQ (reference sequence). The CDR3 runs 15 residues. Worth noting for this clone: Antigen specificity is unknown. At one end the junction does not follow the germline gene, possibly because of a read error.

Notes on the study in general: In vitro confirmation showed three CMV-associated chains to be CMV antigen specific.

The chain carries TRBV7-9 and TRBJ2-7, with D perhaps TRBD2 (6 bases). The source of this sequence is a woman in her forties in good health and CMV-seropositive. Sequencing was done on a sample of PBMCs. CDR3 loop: CSSSLSDGRESEQYF. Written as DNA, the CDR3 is TGTTCCAGCAGCTTATCAGACGGGAGAGAGAGCGAGCAGTACTTC.